One T cell receptor beta chain is described in this entry. Its recognized antigen is unknown. No base qualities exist here, and no much larger clone lies one base off it. Per the publication, the time point label means: 2015-2016 season, 7 days after influenza vaccination. Seasonal inactivated influenza vaccine (Fluvarix) was administered to adults, and sorted blood CD4 subsets were tracked by TCRB sequencing before and after vaccination. To be eligible, subjects had to live in the community and must not have received influenza vaccine in the previous 6 months. Influenza vaccine contraindications, substance abuse, HIV/AIDS, active malignancy, immunomodulatory medication and active illness such as respiratory infection were included among the exclusion criteria. Between roughly 35 and 110 mL of blood was sampled per time point. Either Ficoll-Paque PLUS or SepMate separation was used to isolate PBMC. As a non-Tfh comparison subset, CXCR5- memory CD4 T cells were sorted. Cell subsets were sorted from PBMC on a BD FACS Aria before DNA extraction.

The CDR1 and CDR2 encoded by the germline V gene (reference sequence) are MNHNY and SVGAGI. Trimming takes 4 bases from V and 0 bases from J, and the germline ends sit 11 bases apart. From its cysteine to its phenylalanine, the CDR3 spans 15 amino acids. The read is trimmed to its CDR3 DNA, 45 bases read in frame from base 1. Library preparation used the immunoSEQ multiplex PCR assay. Adaptive Biotechnologies carried out TCRB amplification, library preparation, sequencing and preliminary bioinformatics at Survey level resolution. In the source study's methods: Clonality was calculated in R as 1 minus normalized Shannon entropy, and the Gini index was calculated with the R package ineq. Overlap score was defined as the summed counts of shared sequences divided by the total counts of all sequences in both compared samples. Significance of shared clonotypes was assessed by Fisher's exact test, with a theoretical repertoire of 10^7 TCRB sequences assumed. TCRdb holds this immuneACCESS table with in-frame rearrangements only. Some clones are missing; in checked studies, unresolved V genes explain under half, and the rest has no known cause. The DNA was the basis for D and trimming; V, J and clone size are from that table. The sample data list several thousand clones, and roughly 78% of these were observed just once. Roughly 1.3% of the sample lies in the top ten.

The data derive from a study of follicular helper T cells after annual influenza vaccination (TCRdb year 2017). Study-level background: After each seasonal influenza vaccination, blood was collected on days 0, 7 and 28. To look at recall of cTfh clones, some subjects were tracked through successive annual vaccinations covering the 2013-2014, 2014-2015 and 2015-2016 seasons. One week after vaccination, a second recruited cohort of 12 to 13 subjects (Table S1) displayed a similar ICOS+CD38+ cTfh response. Multi-year samples were obtained from roughly 6 subjects, with two vaccination seasons covered for a few subjects and three seasons covered for two subjects. The 2015 samples were processed right after collection, while the 2013-2014 samples were cryopreserved. The full study reports these points: ICOS+CD38+ cTfh clonality correlated with the frequency of that population, and its change correlated with the change in circulating plasmablast frequency. With successive annual vaccinations, a recurrent oligoclonal ICOS+CD38+ cTfh response was recalled, and this response contained tetramer and AIM influenza-specific clonotypes. Productive TCRB sequences were recovered from only about 10-23% of analyzed cells, so rare clonotypes could not be sampled. In evaluating whether influenza clones were enriched, the possibility that the far larger non-cTfh compartments were undersampled could not be ruled out. Day 7 ICOS+CD38+ clones were most often found later in ICOS-CD38- cTfh, suggesting that subset may serve as a memory reservoir.

The sample in question was CXCR5- memory CD4+ T cells sorted from blood, obtained 7 days after influenza vaccination. The cell subset or site label for this specimen denotes: CXCR5- memory CD4 T cells. The origin of this receptor is an adult who received the influenza vaccine. The receptor chain draws on TRBV6-6 and TRBJ2-3; the D element could tentatively be TRBD1 or TRBD2, as 5 bases agree for each. CDR3 reads: CASSSGRPSTDTQYF. The sequence in DNA is TGTGCCAGCAGTTCGGGACGGCCTAGCACAGATACGCAGTATTTT.